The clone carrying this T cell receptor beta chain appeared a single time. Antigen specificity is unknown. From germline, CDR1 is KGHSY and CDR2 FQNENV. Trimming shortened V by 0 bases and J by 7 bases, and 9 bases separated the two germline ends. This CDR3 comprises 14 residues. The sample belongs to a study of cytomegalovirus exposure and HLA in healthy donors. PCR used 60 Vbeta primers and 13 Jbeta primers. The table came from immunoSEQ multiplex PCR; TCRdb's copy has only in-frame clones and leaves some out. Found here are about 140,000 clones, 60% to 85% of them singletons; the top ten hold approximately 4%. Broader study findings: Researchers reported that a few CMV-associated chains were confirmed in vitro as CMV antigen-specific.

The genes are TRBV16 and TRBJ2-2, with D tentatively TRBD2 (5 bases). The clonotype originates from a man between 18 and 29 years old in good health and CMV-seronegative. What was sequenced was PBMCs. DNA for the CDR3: TGTGCCAGCAGCCAATCAAGCGGCAGCGGGGAGCTGTTTTTT. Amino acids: CASSQSSGSGELFF.